The rows below give T cell receptor beta chains drawn from one sample of a study of T-cell memory formation after mild COVID-19. TCRdb itself ran the 5' RACE reads through MiXCR, one entry per CDR3 protein. The table lists fewer than 450,000 distinct CDR3 sequences, about 24% of them singletons. The sample comprised PBMCs or a T cell subset sorted from them (not recorded which). The receptor set was obtained from an adult woman who had mild COVID-19 (a few samples of this study predate the infection). Cell type and time point are not known. Both conserved end residues are part of each CDR3. The order of the fields is clone size, D gene, V gene, J gene, CDR3 protein, CDR3 DNA. D genes are given only for firm matches. Clone size is not always given. Where it is, it says once, few, many or a class for expanded clones.

abundance: few
d_gene: -
v_gene: TRBV24-1
j_gene: TRBJ2-5
CDR3aa: CATSDPGTKETQYF
CDR3nt: TGTGCCACCAGTGATCCCGGGACAAAAGAGACCCAGTACTTC

abundance: -
d_gene: -
v_gene: TRBV9
j_gene: TRBJ1-2
CDR3aa: CDSSPSGGSSSGYTF
CDR3nt: TGTGACAGCAGCCCCAGTGGGGGAAGTAGTAGTGGCTACACCTTC

abundance: -
d_gene: TRBD2
v_gene: TRBV5-1
j_gene: TRBJ2-1
CDR3aa: CASSSGTSGDSSYNEQFF
CDR3nt: TGCGCCAGCAGCTCTGGGACTAGCGGGGATAGCTCCTACAATGAGCAGTTCTTC

abundance: few
d_gene: -
v_gene: TRBV4-1
j_gene: TRBJ1-2
CDR3aa: CASSQETRGYTF
CDR3nt: TGCGCCAGCAGCCAAGAGACGCGTGGCTACACCTTC

abundance: -
d_gene: -
v_gene: TRBV29-1
j_gene: TRBJ2-7
CDR3aa: CSVGQGNYEQYF
CDR3nt: TGCAGCGTTGGGCAGGGTAACTACGAGCAGTACTTC

abundance: -
d_gene: -
v_gene: TRBV11-2
j_gene: TRBJ2-2
CDR3aa: CASSLERVNTGELFF
CDR3nt: TGTGCCAGCAGCTTGGAGAGGGTGAACACCGGGGAGCTGTTTTTT

abundance: -
d_gene: -
v_gene: TRBV7-6
j_gene: TRBJ1-1
CDR3aa: CASSAGPLNTEAFF
CDR3nt: TGTGCCAGCAGCGCCGGGCCTCTGAACACTGAAGCTTTCTTT

abundance: -
d_gene: -
v_gene: TRBV20-1
j_gene: TRBJ2-1
CDR3aa: CSARGTTGDNEQFF
CDR3nt: TGCAGTGCTAGGGGGACGACAGGCGACAATGAGCAGTTCTTC

abundance: -
d_gene: -
v_gene: TRBV5-1
j_gene: TRBJ2-2
CDR3aa: CASSVRDAGKTGELFF
CDR3nt: TGCGCCAGCAGCGTCCGGGACGCCGGGAAGACCGGGGAGCTGTTTTTT

abundance: -
d_gene: TRBD2
v_gene: TRBV7-9
j_gene: TRBJ2-5
CDR3aa: CASRSGSSPGGQYF
CDR3nt: TGTGCCAGCAGATCAGGGTCCTCGCCGGGGGGCCAGTACTTC

abundance: few
d_gene: TRBD2
v_gene: TRBV5-1
j_gene: TRBJ2-2
CDR3aa: CATGLAGDSGELFF
CDR3nt: TGCGCCACCGGACTAGCGGGAGATTCCGGGGAGCTGTTTTTT

abundance: -
d_gene: -
v_gene: TRBV7-8
j_gene: TRBJ2-5
CDR3aa: CASSLLVSGAETQYF
CDR3nt: TGTGCCAGCAGCTTATTGGTGTCCGGGGCGGAGACCCAGTACTTC

abundance: -
d_gene: -
v_gene: TRBV6-1
j_gene: TRBJ2-2
CDR3aa: CASSEGHNTGELFF
CDR3nt: TGTGCCAGCAGTGAAGGCCATAACACCGGGGAGCTGTTTTTT

abundance: few
d_gene: TRBD1
v_gene: TRBV24-1
j_gene: TRBJ2-7
CDR3aa: CATSDQGQGRREQYF
CDR3nt: TGTGCCACCAGTGATCAGGGACAGGGGCGTCGCGAGCAGTACTTC

abundance: -
d_gene: -
v_gene: TRBV12-3/TRBV12-4
j_gene: TRBJ2-1
CDR3aa: CASSLPLATEQFF
CDR3nt: TGTGCCAGCAGTTTACCCCTAGCAACCGAGCAGTTCTTC

abundance: -
d_gene: -
v_gene: TRBV10-3
j_gene: TRBJ1-1
CDR3aa: CAITPDGLNTEAFF
CDR3nt: TGTGCCATCACTCCCGACGGACTGAACACTGAAGCTTTCTTT

abundance: few
d_gene: TRBD2
v_gene: TRBV2
j_gene: TRBJ2-3
CDR3aa: CASSERASGRTDTQYF
CDR3nt: TGTGCCAGCAGTGAAAGGGCTAGCGGGAGGACAGATACGCAGTATTTT